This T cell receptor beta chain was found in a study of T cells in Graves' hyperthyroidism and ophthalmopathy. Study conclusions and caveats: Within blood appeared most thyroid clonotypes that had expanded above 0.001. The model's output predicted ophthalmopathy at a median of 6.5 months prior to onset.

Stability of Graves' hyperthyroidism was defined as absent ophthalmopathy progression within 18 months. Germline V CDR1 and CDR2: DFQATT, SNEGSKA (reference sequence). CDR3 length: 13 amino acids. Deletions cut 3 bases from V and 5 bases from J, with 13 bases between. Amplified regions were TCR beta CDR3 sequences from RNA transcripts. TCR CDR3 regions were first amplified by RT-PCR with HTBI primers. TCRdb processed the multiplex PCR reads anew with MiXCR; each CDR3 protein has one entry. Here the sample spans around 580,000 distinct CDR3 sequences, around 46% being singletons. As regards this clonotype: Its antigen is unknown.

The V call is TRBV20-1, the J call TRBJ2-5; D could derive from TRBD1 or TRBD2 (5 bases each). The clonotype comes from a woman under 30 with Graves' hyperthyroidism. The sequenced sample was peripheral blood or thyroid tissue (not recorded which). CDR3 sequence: CSARTGLRETQYF. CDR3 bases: TGCAGTGCTAGGACGGGGCTGCGGGAGACCCAGTACTTC.